Shown below are 26 T cell receptor beta chains from a single sample sequenced in a study of blood T cell repertoires in COVID-19. Here immunoSEQ multiplex PCR was the method, and the copy in TCRdb shows in-frame clones only, minus some. The data show around 150,000 clones, roughly 84% seen once. Sequenced: peripheral blood. Every receptor here comes from a woman aged 50 to 65 in a cohort sampled during active or convalescent COVID-19.

The chain has TRBV7-6 and TRBJ2-7; TRBD2 agrees at 10 bases. Germline CDR1 SGHVS, CDR2 FNYEAQ. This CDR3 is built from 15 residues. V trimming: 2 bases; J trimming: 4 bases; junction bases outside the gene matches: 5. CDR3 sequence reads: CASSLSGGATYEQYF. The DNA of the CDR3 is TGTGCCAGCAGCTTAAGCGGGGGGGCCACATACGAGCAGTACTTC.

This CDR3 reads CASSSGAGSMETQYF. The DNA for the CDR3 is TGTGCCAGCAGCAGTGGGGCGGGGAGTATGGAGACCCAGTACTTC. The chain couples TRBV7-9 to TRBJ2-5; D is possibly TRBD2 (6 bases). Germline V gene data show CDR1 as SEHNR and CDR2 as FQNEAQ (reference sequence). V was trimmed by 5 bases and J by 5 bases, leaving 18 bases between them. CDR3 length equals 15 residues.

The CDR3 loop reads CASSAGPSGNTIYF. CDR3 bases: TGTGCCAGCAGCGCAGGGCCGTCTGGAAACACCATATATTTT. The V call is TRBV9, the J call TRBJ1-3, with D maybe TRBD1 (5 bases). From germline, CDR1 is SGDLS and CDR2 YYNGEE. The V and J ends lost 3 bases and 1 base respectively, with 8 bases between them. The CDR3 totals 14 residues. Full variable domain (missing parts from reference TRBV9 and TRBJ1-3): DSGVTQTPKHLITATGQRVTLRCSPRSGDLSVYWYQQSLDQGLQFLIQYYNGEERAKGNILERFSAQQFPDLHSELNLSSLELGDSALYFCASSAGPSGNTIYFGEGSWLTVV.

This clone was counted once. The chain has TRBV7-2 and TRBJ2-1; TRBD2 aligns across 7 bases. Germline CDR1 is SGHTA and CDR2 is FQGNSA. V lost 3 bases, J lost 8 bases, and 7 bases stayed unmatched. The CDR3 runs 14 residues. The CDR3 loop is CASSLETSSHEQFF. CDR3 DNA sequence: TGTGCCAGCAGCTTGGAGACTAGCTCGCATGAGCAGTTCTTC.

The genes are TRBV25-1 and TRBJ1-1; D not certain. There are 14 residues in the CDR3. The V and J ends lost 3 bases and 3 bases respectively, with 11 bases between them. Germline V gives CDR1 MGHDK, CDR2 SYGVNS. CDR3 bases: TGTGCCAGCAGTGACGAACTAGGCGACACTGAAGCTTTCTTT. Encoded protein: CASSDELGDTEAFF. The full variable domain, rest sourced from reference TRBV25-1 and TRBJ1-1, is EADIYQTPRYLVIGTGKKITLECSQTMGHDKMYWYQQDPGMELHLIHYSYGVNSTEKGDLSSESTVSRIRTEHFPLTLESARPSHTSQYLCASSDELGDTEAFFGQGTRLTVV.

A single count supports this clone. The chain has TRBV27 and TRBJ1-1, with 7 positions matching TRBD1. With V trimmed by 0 bases and J by 4 bases, 5 bases remained unmatched. This CDR3 spans 15 amino acids. The germline V gene encodes CDR1 MNHEY and CDR2 SMNVEV (reference sequence). In DNA form, the CDR3 reads TGTGCCAGCAGTTTATCGAAAAGGGGGCCCACTGAAGCTTTCTTT. Protein sequence: CASSLSKRGPTEAFF.

V is TRBV12-3 or TRBV12-4 and J is TRBJ1-3; D is undetermined. The CDR3 spans 13 residues. Trimming removed 3 bases from V and 4 bases from J, with 7 bases in between. CDR3 in amino acids: CASSLNEGNTIYF. The CDR3 DNA is TGTGCCAGCAGTTTGAACGAGGGAAACACCATATATTTT.

Only one count was recorded for this clone. The chain uses TRBV30 and TRBJ2-3; D may be TRBD2 (6 bases). Trimming took 4 bases from V and 1 from J, leaving 12 bases between them. This CDR3 contains 14 residues. Germline-derived CDR1 and CDR2 are GTSNPN and SVGIG (reference sequence). This chain's CDR3 is CAWTSGEGTDTQYF. DNA of the CDR3: TGTGCCTGGACTTCGGGGGAGGGCACAGATACGCAGTATTTT.

The chain couples TRBV4-1 to TRBJ2-3; TRBD2 agrees at 8 bases. The CDR3 length is 15 residues. Unmatched junction bases numbered 3, after V lost 4 bases and J lost 0 bases. The germline V gene has CDR1 MGHRA and CDR2 YSYEKL. The CDR3, as DNA: TGCGCCAGCAGCCGAGCGGGGGCTAGCACAGATACGCAGTATTTT. This encodes CASSRAGASTDTQYF.

This chain links TRBV19 with TRBJ1-5; TRBD1 is a possible D gene (5 bases). Germline V CDR1 and CDR2: LNHDA, SQIVND (reference sequence). The CDR3 consists of 13 residues. Trimming pared 5 bases from V and 11 bases from J, leaving 16 bases between. DNA for the CDR3: TGTGCCAGTAGTGTCAGAGGGGAGGCGGCCCAGCATTTT. Encoded protein: CASSVRGEAAQHF.

CDR3 sequence (DNA): TGTGCCAGCAGTTACGGGGGCCCGGTCACTGAAGCTTTCTTT. It is translated as CASSYGGPVTEAFF. This rearrangement joins TRBV6-2 or TRBV6-3 to TRBJ1-1, with D maybe TRBD1 (6 bases). This CDR3 has 14 amino acids. V shed 2 bases and J shed 4 bases, with 11 bases lying between them. Germline CDR1 MNHEY, CDR2 SVGEGT.

This chain joins TRBV14 and TRBJ1-4; D remains unclear. The CDR3 has 13 residues. The germline gives CDR1 SGHDN, CDR2 FVKESK. Trimming left V 3 bases short and J 8 bases short, with 10 bases between. The CDR3 region has the DNA TGTGCCAGCAGCCAGATGAGCCGCGAAAAACTGTTTTTT. It specifies CASSQMSREKLFF.

This clone was seen a few times. The chain links TRBV7-6 to TRBJ1-3; 7 bases are shared with TRBD1. The CDR3 has 16 amino acids. Trimming cost V 5 bases and J 0 bases; bases outside gene matches: 7. Germline values: CDR1 SGHVS, CDR2 FNYEAQ. The CDR3 protein is CASSRQGKSSGNTIYF. In DNA, the CDR3 is TGTGCCAGCAGCCGACAGGGAAAGAGCTCTGGAAACACCATATATTTT.

The chain links TRBV7-9 to TRBJ1-6, with a tentative D call TRBD1 (5 bases). The germline V gene has CDR1 SEHNR and CDR2 FQNEAQ (reference sequence). Trimming shortened V by 2 bases and J by 7 bases, and 9 bases separated the two germline ends. This CDR3 has 14 residues. CDR3 DNA: TGTGCCAGCAGCTTACTGCAGGGAAATTCACCCCTCCACTTT. It yields the protein CASSLLQGNSPLHF.

The rearrangement links TRBV10-2 to TRBJ1-2, with D tentatively TRBD1 (6 bases). Trimming pared 0 bases from V and 8 bases from J, leaving 16 bases between. CDR1 is WSHSY, CDR2 SAAADI, per germline. The CDR3 sequence is 15 residues long. CDR3 nucleotide sequence: TGCGCCAGCAGTGAGTCTCGGCAGGGGCAGAGAGGCTACACCTTC. It yields the protein CASSESRQGQRGYTF.

The rearrangement joins TRBV7-2 to TRBJ2-7, with no clear D. Trimming took off 5 bases at V and 2 bases at J, with 4 bases between the two ends. Germline assignment: CDR1 SGHTA and CDR2 FQGNSA. This CDR3 has 11 residues. The CDR3 region has the DNA TGTGCCAGCAGCCGGGCCTACGAGCAGTACTTC. Translated: CASSRAYEQYF.

The CDR3 spells CASSFEGYEQYF. As DNA, the CDR3 is TGTGCCAGCAGTTTTGAGGGCTACGAGCAGTACTTC. The chain has TRBV6-5 and TRBJ2-7; maybe TRBD2 (5 bases). The CDR3 extends over 12 amino acids. V was trimmed by 4 bases and J by 3 bases, leaving 7 bases between them. In germline, CDR1 is MNHEY, CDR2 SVGAGI.

The chain has TRBV10-3 and TRBJ2-3; 10 bases align to TRBD2. This CDR3 region has 15 residues. The V gene end was trimmed by 6 bases and the J gene end by 2 bases; junction bases not matched to a gene: 5. Germline loops: CDR1 ENHRY, CDR2 SYGVKD. CDR3 in amino acids: CAISQLAGTTDTQYF. CDR3 coding DNA: TGTGCCATCAGCCAACTAGCGGGGACCACAGATACGCAGTATTTT.

This clone was picked up many times. The CDR3 protein is CASSPDASGITGELFF. Here the CDR3 DNA reads TGTGCCAGCAGTCCTGACGCTAGCGGGATAACCGGGGAGCTGTTTTTT. The chain couples TRBV6-4 to TRBJ2-2; 9 positions match TRBD2. V lost 5 bases to trimming and J lost 5 bases; unmatched junction nucleotides: 9. Germline-derived CDR1 and CDR2 are MRHNA and SNTAGT. The CDR3 totals 16 residues.

The genes are TRBV5-1 and TRBJ2-1; the match to TRBD2 covers 8 bases. This CDR3 region has 15 residues. Germline trimming cut 4 bases from V and 7 bases from J; bases unmatched to any gene: 10. Germline V lookup: CDR1 SGHRS, CDR2 YFSETQ. CDR3 in amino acids: CASSLGTSGSNEQFF. The CDR3 nucleotides are TGCGCCAGCAGCCTAGGGACTAGTGGATCGAATGAGCAGTTCTTC.

This chain joins TRBV5-6 and TRBJ2-1, with a weak D call TRBD2 (5 bases). The V and J ends lost 0 bases and 5 bases respectively, with 9 bases between them. The CDR3 length is 14 residues. Germline V lookup: CDR1 SGHDT, CDR2 YYEEEE. CDR3 residues: CASSLDLANNEQFF. CDR3 nucleotides: TGTGCCAGCAGCTTGGATCTAGCCAACAATGAGCAGTTCTTC.

V is TRBV2 and J is TRBJ2-1; weak D call: TRBD2 (6 bases). V was pared by 1 base and J by 5 bases, with 15 bases between. Per germline, CDR1 SNHLY and CDR2 FYNNEI. This CDR3 contains 16 residues. The chain's CDR3 is CASSEDLTSPNNEQFF. CDR3 nucleotides: TGTGCCAGCAGTGAAGATCTTACTAGCCCCAACAATGAGCAGTTCTTC. Full variable domain (remainder filled in from reference TRBV2 and TRBJ2-1): EPEVTQTPSHQVTQMGQEVILRCVPISNHLYFYWYRQILGQKVEFLVSFYNNEISEKSEIFDDQFSVERPDGSNFTLKIRSTKLEDSAMYFCASSEDLTSPNNEQFFGPGTRLTVL.

The sample holds a few counts of this clone. The gene calls are TRBV9 and TRBJ1-1, with 8 nucleotides matching TRBD1. The ends lost 6 bases at V and 5 bases at J; junction bases unmatched: 12. Per the germline V gene, CDR1 is SGDLS and CDR2 is YYNGEE. This CDR3 spans 15 amino acids. CDR3 loop: CASNEGTGLTTEAFF. The CDR3 DNA reads TGTGCCAGCAACGAAGGGACAGGACTTACTACTGAAGCTTTCTTT. Full variable domain (missing parts from reference TRBV9 and TRBJ1-1): DSGVTQTPKHLITATGQRVTLRCSPRSGDLSVYWYQQSLDQGLQFLIQYYNGEERAKGNILERFSAQQFPDLHSELNLSSLELGDSALYFCASNEGTGLTTEAFFGQGTRLTVV.

The V gene is TRBV27, the J gene TRBJ1-1, with D unresolved. The CDR3 is 13 amino acids. The ends were cut back, 5 bases at V and 1 base at J, with 8 bases in the middle. The germline gives CDR1 MNHEY, CDR2 SMNVEV (reference sequence). The CDR3 bases are TGTGCCAGCAGTCCAGGCCGGAACACTGAAGCTTTCTTT. Its translation: CASSPGRNTEAFF.

The rearrangement links TRBV18 to TRBJ1-2, with 8 bases matching TRBD1. Germline V gene lookup returns CDR1 KGHSH and CDR2 LQKENI. This CDR3 spans 18 amino acids. V dropped 0 bases and J dropped 1; count of bases not matched to a gene: 10. The CDR3 region is CASSPPGQASIVNYGYTF. In DNA form, the CDR3 reads TGTGCCAGCTCACCACCGGGACAGGCGTCCATCGTTAACTATGGCTACACCTTC. Looking up the rest from reference TRBV18 and TRBJ1-2 gives the full variable domain: NAGVMQNPRHLVRRRGQEARLRCSPMKGHSHVYWYRQLPEEGLKFMVYLQKENIIDESGMPKERFSAEFPKEGPSILRIQQVVRGDSAAYFCASSPPGQASIVNYGYTFGSGTRLTVV.

The count of this clone is one. J is TRBJ1-5 and V is TRBV2; 8 bases are shared with TRBD1. This CDR3 is 16 amino acids long. Germline V lookup: CDR1 SNHLY, CDR2 FYNNEI. J was trimmed by 6 bases and V by 5 bases; bases with no gene match: 12. CDR3 region: CASSQNRGEGGQPQHF. Here the CDR3 DNA reads TGTGCCAGCAGTCAAAACAGGGGGGAGGGTGGTCAGCCCCAGCATTTT.